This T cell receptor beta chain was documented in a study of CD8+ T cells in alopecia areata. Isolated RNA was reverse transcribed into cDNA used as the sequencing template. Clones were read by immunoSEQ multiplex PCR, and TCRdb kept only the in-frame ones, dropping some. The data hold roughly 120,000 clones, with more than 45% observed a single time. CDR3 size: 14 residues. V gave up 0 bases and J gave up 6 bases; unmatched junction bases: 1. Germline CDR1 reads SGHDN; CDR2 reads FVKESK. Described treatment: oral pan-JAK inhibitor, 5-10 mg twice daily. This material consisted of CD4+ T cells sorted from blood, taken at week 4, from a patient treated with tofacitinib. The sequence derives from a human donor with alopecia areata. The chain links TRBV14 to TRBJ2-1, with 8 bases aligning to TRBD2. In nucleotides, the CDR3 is TGTGCCAGCAGCCAAGATCTAGCGGGCAATGAGCAGTTCTTC. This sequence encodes CASSQDLAGNEQFF.